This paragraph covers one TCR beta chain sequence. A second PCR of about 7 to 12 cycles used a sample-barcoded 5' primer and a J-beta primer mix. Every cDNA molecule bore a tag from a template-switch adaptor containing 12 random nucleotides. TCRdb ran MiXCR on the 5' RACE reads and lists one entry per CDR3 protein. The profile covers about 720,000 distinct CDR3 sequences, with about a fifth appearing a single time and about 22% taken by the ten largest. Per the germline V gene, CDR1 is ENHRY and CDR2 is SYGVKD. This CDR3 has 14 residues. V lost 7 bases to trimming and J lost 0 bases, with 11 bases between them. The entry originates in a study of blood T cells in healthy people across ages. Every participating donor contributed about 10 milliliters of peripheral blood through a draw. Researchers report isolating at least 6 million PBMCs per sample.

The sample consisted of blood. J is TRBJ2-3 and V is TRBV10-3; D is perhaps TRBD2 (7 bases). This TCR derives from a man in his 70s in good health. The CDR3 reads CAIMSGTSTDTQYF. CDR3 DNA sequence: TGTGCCATCATGAGCGGGACAAGCACAGATACGCAGTATTTT.